These 32 T cell receptor beta chains came from one sample sequenced in a study of cytomegalovirus exposure and HLA in healthy donors. A multiplex PCR was run with 60 Vbeta primers and 13 Jbeta primers. Clones were sequenced by immunoSEQ multiplex PCR, and TCRdb holds only the in-frame ones, with some missing. This table holds about 79,000 clones. The specimen sequenced was PBMCs. The origin of the receptors is a man between 25 and 39 years old in good health and CMV-seronegative.

The chain recombines TRBV7-9 with TRBJ2-5; 8 bases are a match to TRBD1. The assigned J gene may be wrong: the sequence end matches TRBJ2-7 better. The CDR3 extends over 15 amino acids. In germline, CDR1 is SEHNR, CDR2 FQNEAQ (reference sequence). Here the CDR3 DNA reads TGTGCCAGCAGCTTAGCCCCGGACAGGGCTCTCGAGCAGTACTTC. Its protein product is CASSLAPDRALEQYF.

The gene calls are TRBV18 and TRBJ2-1; D unresolved. V shed 4 bases and J shed 0 bases, with 10 bases lying between them. Germline V gene sequence: CDR1 KGHSH, CDR2 LQKENI. CDR3 length: 15 residues. The CDR3 protein is CASSLLESSYNEQFF. CDR3 nucleotides: TGTGCCAGCTCACTACTGGAGAGCTCCTACAATGAGCAGTTCTTC.

The rearrangement joins TRBV29-1 to TRBJ1-5; D not resolved. V lost 0 bases to trimming and J lost 0 bases, with 9 bases between them. Looked up from germline, CDR1 is SQVTM and CDR2 is ANQGSEA. The CDR3 extends over 15 amino acids. CDR3 sequence reads: CSVEDRGDSNQPQHF. The CDR3 DNA reads as TGCAGCGTTGAAGATCGAGGCGATAGCAATCAGCCCCAGCATTTT. The full variable domain, in which reference TRBV29-1 and TRBJ1-5 provide the parts outside the CDR3, is SAVISQKPSRDICQRGTSLTIQCQVDSQVTMMFWYRQQPGQSLTLIATANQGSEATYESGFVIDKFPISRPNLTFSTLTVSNMSPEDSSIYLCSVEDRGDSNQPQHFGDGTRLSIL.

The rearrangement uses TRBV18 and TRBJ1-2; D is perhaps TRBD1 (5 bases). Trimming took 0 bases from V and 4 from J, leaving 9 bases between them. The CDR3 is 14 amino acids. Germline assignment: CDR1 KGHSH and CDR2 LQKENI. The CDR3 loop reads CASSPPNGAYGYTF. The CDR3 DNA is TGTGCCAGCTCACCACCTAATGGGGCCTATGGCTACACCTTC. Supplemented by reference TRBV18 and TRBJ1-2, the full variable domain reads NAGVMQNPRHLVRRRGQEARLRCSPMKGHSHVYWYRQLPEEGLKFMVYLQKENIIDESGMPKERFSAEFPKEGPSILRIQQVVRGDSAAYFCASSPPNGAYGYTFGSGTRLTVV.

The chain carries TRBV2 and TRBJ2-7; 7 nucleotides match TRBD2. CDR3 length: 16 amino acids. J gave up 2 bases and V 1 base, and 8 bases lay outside the gene matches. The V gene's germline CDR1 is SNHLY and CDR2 FYNNEI. DNA of the CDR3: TGTGCCAGCAGTGAAGGTGGCGGGAGAAGGCCCTACGAGCAGTACTTC. Encoded protein: CASSEGGGRRPYEQYF.

The rearrangement uses TRBV7-6 and TRBJ2-1; D is undetermined. Germline values: CDR1 SGHVS, CDR2 FNYEAQ. This CDR3 comprises 17 residues. Trimming removed 5 bases at V and 0 bases at J, with 17 bases between. CDR3 DNA: TGTGCCAGCAGCCCCGGAAGGCTCCCGGGCTCCTACAATGAGCAGTTCTTC. Protein: CASSPGRLPGSYNEQFF.

The rearrangement links TRBV6-1 to TRBJ1-6; 7 positions match TRBD1. This CDR3 region has 15 residues. Looked up from germline, CDR1 is MNHNS and CDR2 is SASEGT. V was pared by 2 bases and J by 8 bases, with 6 bases of the junction left unmatched. CDR3 in DNA: TGTGCCAGCAGTGAACAGGGACAGAGACATTCACCCCTCCACTTT. Encoded protein: CASSEQGQRHSPLHF.

The rearrangement uses TRBV6-1 and TRBJ2-7, with 7 bases fitting TRBD1. The CDR3 length is 12 residues. Losses at the gene ends were 2 bases for V and 12 bases for J; bases not matched to a gene: 7. Germline assignment: CDR1 MNHNS and CDR2 SASEGT. CDR3: CASSEPVGGTYF. CDR3 nucleotide sequence: TGTGCCAGCAGTGAACCGGTAGGGGGCACGTACTTC.

This chain links TRBV5-4 with TRBJ1-2; D call uncertain. V was cut by 3 bases and J by 1 base, with 10 bases left in between. Germline V gene lookup returns CDR1 SGHNT and CDR2 YYREEE (reference sequence). The CDR3 is made up of 14 amino acids. The CDR3 loop is CASSSVGDNYGYTF. For the CDR3, the DNA is TGTGCCAGCAGCTCCGTCGGAGATAACTATGGCTACACCTTC.

The rearrangement joins TRBV19 to TRBJ2-7; a possible D gene is TRBD2 (5 bases). V gave up 0 bases and J gave up 2 bases, with 11 bases separating them. Germline values: CDR1 LNHDA, CDR2 SQIVND (reference sequence). The CDR3 covers 15 residues. This chain's CDR3 is CASSIDRTGAYEQYF. CDR3 nucleotides: TGTGCCAGTAGTATAGACAGGACCGGGGCCTACGAGCAGTACTTC.

CDR3 amino acids: CASSDQPLRTGGDYGYTF. Here the CDR3 DNA reads TGCGCCAGCAGCGACCAACCCCTTCGGACAGGGGGTGACTATGGCTACACCTTC. The chain is built from TRBV4-1 and TRBJ1-2; 10 nucleotides match TRBD1. V was clipped by 5 bases and J by 3 bases; unmatched bases: 15. From germline, CDR1 is MGHRA and CDR2 YSYEKL. This CDR3 contains 18 residues.

The chain is built from TRBV9 and TRBJ2-7; 10 bases fit TRBD1. This CDR3 is 12 amino acids long. Trimming removed 3 bases from V and 6 bases from J; junction bases left unmatched: 0. The V gene's germline CDR1 is SGDLS and CDR2 YYNGEE. The CDR3 DNA reads TGTGCCAGCAGCGGGACAGGGGGCGAGCAGTACTTC. This encodes CASSGTGGEQYF.

This chain connects TRBV5-1 to TRBJ2-7; D may be TRBD1 (6 bases). The CDR3 spans 15 residues. Germline CDR1 reads SGHRS; CDR2 reads YFSETQ. Trimming stripped 2 bases from V and 0 bases from J, with 12 bases between. CDR3 in amino acids: CASSFQGTVSYEQYF. CDR3 bases: TGCGCCAGCAGCTTCCAGGGGACCGTCTCCTACGAGCAGTACTTC. The full variable domain, with the rest looked up from reference TRBV5-1 and TRBJ2-7, is KAGVTQTPRYLIKTRGQQVTLSCSPISGHRSVSWYQQTPGQGLQFLFEYFSETQRNKGNFPGRFSGRQFSNSRSEMNVSTLELGDSALYLCASSFQGTVSYEQYFGPGTRLTVT.

CDR3 amino acids: CASSRTPGQTYEQYF. The CDR3 DNA follows: TGCGCCAGCAGCCGAACGCCGGGACAGACCTACGAGCAGTACTTC. The rearrangement uses TRBV5-1 and TRBJ2-5, with TRBD1 matching over 7 bases. TRBJ2-7 matches the DNA end more closely, so the J call is doubtful. This CDR3 has 15 amino acids. Germline CDR1 and CDR2: SGHRS and YFSETQ.

The V gene is TRBV6-5, the J gene TRBJ2-7; D is undetermined. Trimming stripped 0 bases from V and 1 base from J, with 10 bases between. Germline CDR1 reads MNHEY; CDR2 reads SVGAGI. The CDR3 runs to 15 residues. CDR3 sequence (DNA): TGTGCCAGCAGTTACTCGGTTGGGCTGTCCTACGAGCAGTACTTC. Amino acid sequence: CASSYSVGLSYEQYF.

The V gene is TRBV5-5, the J gene TRBJ1-1; 8 positions agree with TRBD1. The CDR3 totals 18 residues. V shed 4 bases, J shed 0 bases, and the junction held 14 bases outside the gene matches. The V gene's germline CDR1 is SGHKS and CDR2 YYEKEE (reference sequence). The CDR3 reads CASSQSPWETGVNTEAFF. As DNA, the CDR3 is TGTGCCAGCAGCCAGAGCCCATGGGAGACAGGGGTGAACACTGAAGCTTTCTTT.

V and J are TRBV25-1 and TRBJ2-7; 8 positions match TRBD2. The V gene end was trimmed by 5 bases and the J gene end by 1 base; junction bases not matched to a gene: 7. The CDR3 is 15 residues long. The germline V gene has CDR1 MGHDK and CDR2 SYGVNS. In nucleotides, the CDR3 is TGTGCCAGCAGTCGGGAGGGCGCATTATCCTACGAGCAGTACTTC. This translates into CASSREGALSYEQYF.

J is TRBJ2-7 and V is TRBV15; D remains ambiguous. Deletions cut 0 bases from V and 2 bases from J, with 5 bases between. Germline values: CDR1 LNHNV, CDR2 YYDKDF (reference sequence). This CDR3 has 13 amino acids. For the CDR3, the DNA is TGTGCCACCAGCAGAGACGGAGCCTACGAGCAGTACTTC. It encodes CATSRDGAYEQYF.

The V call is TRBV5-1, the J call TRBJ1-2, with TRBD1 matching 7 bases. V lost 0 bases, J lost 4 bases, and 3 bases stayed unmatched. Germline V gives CDR1 SGHRS, CDR2 YFSETQ. The CDR3 consists of 14 residues. The CDR3 here is CASSLGQGLYGYTF. The CDR3 DNA is TGCGCCAGCAGCTTGGGACAGGGCCTCTATGGCTACACCTTC.

The J gene is TRBJ1-1, the V gene TRBV11-3; tentative D call: TRBD1 (6 bases). The V and J ends lost 4 bases and 7 bases respectively, with 10 bases between them. Looked up from germline, CDR1 is SGHNT and CDR2 is YENEEA. The CDR3 spans 12 residues. The CDR3 region is CASSSTTGEAFF. CDR3 in DNA: TGTGCCAGCAGCTCGACGACAGGTGAAGCTTTCTTT.

Concerning this clone: At one of its ends the junction is not consistent with the germline gene, which may arise from a read error. This chain links TRBV4-2 with TRBJ2-1; TRBD2 matches at 7 bases. The CDR3 covers 18 residues. The germline gives CDR1 LGHNA, CDR2 YNFKEQ. This CDR3 is CASSQGTGGLSSDNEQFF. In DNA form, the CDR3 reads TGTGCCAGCAGCCAAGGAACGGGGGGTCTAAGCTCCGACAATGAGCAGTTCTTC.

This rearrangement joins TRBV19 to TRBJ1-1; the match to TRBD1 covers 9 bases. The V and J ends lost 11 bases and 11 bases, in that order; junction bases with no gene match: 18. Germline V gene data show CDR1 as LNHDA and CDR2 as SQIVND (reference sequence). This CDR3 has 14 amino acids. DNA of the CDR3: TGTGCCCCCCTCCTCCAGGGACAGGGTTTTTGTGCTTTCTTT. Encoded protein: CAPLLQGQGFCAFF.

Written as DNA, the CDR3 is TGTGCCAGCAGCTTAGCCCTAACAGGGCTCACTGAAGCTTTCTTT. It yields the protein CASSLALTGLTEAFF. The gene calls are TRBV7-3 and TRBJ1-1; D may be TRBD1 (6 bases). This CDR3 has 15 residues. Germline V gene lookup returns CDR1 SGHTA and CDR2 FQGTGA. Trimming pared 2 bases from V and 4 bases from J, leaving 14 bases between.

The chain combines TRBV29-1 with TRBJ1-2; TRBD1 might be the D (6 bases). Germline V gene lookup returns CDR1 SQVTM and CDR2 ANQGSEA. The V end was cut by 6 bases, the J end by 8 bases, with 13 bases between. The CDR3 runs 11 residues. The CDR3 bases are TGCAGCGTAGCCCGGACAGCAGGCTACACCTTC. Residues: CSVARTAGYTF.

The chain joins TRBV6-5 to TRBJ2-7; the match to TRBD1 covers 8 bases. Germline-derived CDR1 and CDR2 are MNHEY and SVGAGI. The CDR3 consists of 15 residues. Germline trimming cut 6 bases from V and 2 bases from J; bases unmatched to any gene: 9. CDR3 protein: CASSPGQEPPYEQYF. For the CDR3, the DNA is TGTGCCAGCAGCCCGGGACAGGAACCGCCCTACGAGCAGTACTTC.

J is TRBJ1-4 and V is TRBV5-1, with D uncertain. Germline V lookup: CDR1 SGHRS, CDR2 YFSETQ. This CDR3 comprises 14 residues. Trimming removed 0 bases at V and 5 bases at J, with 8 bases between. The chain's CDR3 is CASSLEAPNEKLFF. CDR3 sequence (DNA): TGCGCCAGCAGCTTGGAAGCCCCCAATGAAAAACTGTTTTTT.

The CDR3 nucleotides read TGTGCCAGCAGCCAAGACCAGGGCTATGTCAATGAGCAGTTCTTC. This sequence encodes CASSQDQGYVNEQFF. The genes are TRBV14 and TRBJ2-1; a weak D match, TRBD1 (5 bases). Germline V gene data show CDR1 as SGHDN and CDR2 as FVKESK. The CDR3 spans 15 residues. V was clipped by 0 bases and J by 6 bases, with 12 bases between them. The complete variable domain, with remaining parts taken from reference TRBV14 and TRBJ2-1, reads EAGVTQFPSHSVIEKGQTVTLRCDPISGHDNLYWYRRVMGKEIKFLLHFVKESKQDESGMPNNRFLAERTGGTYSTLKVQPAELEDSGVYFCASSQDQGYVNEQFFGPGTRLTVL.

The rearrangement uses TRBV19 and TRBJ2-5; 8 bases agree with TRBD2. V shed 2 bases, J shed 5 bases, and the junction held 4 bases outside the gene matches. The germline V gene has CDR1 LNHDA and CDR2 SQIVND (reference sequence). The CDR3 length is 14 residues. The CDR3, as DNA: TGTGCCAGTAGTATACGGGGGGGCGGGGAGACCCAGTACTTC. Protein sequence: CASSIRGGGETQYF.

V gene TRBV29-1 combines with J gene TRBJ2-2, with 7 bases fitting TRBD1. CDR3 length equals 14 residues. Per germline, CDR1 SQVTM and CDR2 ANQGSEA. The V gene end was trimmed by 6 bases and the J gene end by 0 bases; junction bases not matched to a gene: 4. The CDR3 DNA follows: TGCAGCGTCACAGGGGCCGCGAACACCGGGGAGCTGTTTTTT. This sequence encodes CSVTGAANTGELFF.

The chain recombines TRBV19 with TRBJ1-2, with TRBD1 as a possible D gene (5 bases). Germline V gene sequence: CDR1 LNHDA, CDR2 SQIVND (reference sequence). V was trimmed by 7 bases and J by 4 bases, leaving 16 bases between them. The CDR3 runs to 14 residues. CDR3 nucleotides: TGTGCCAGTACCCCGGACACAGCCGTCTATGGCTACACCTTC. It codes for CASTPDTAVYGYTF.

V is TRBV2 and J is TRBJ1-1; the D gene is possibly TRBD1 (5 bases). Germline CDR1 and CDR2: SNHLY and FYNNEI. The CDR3 loop spans 13 amino acids. The V end was cut by 4 bases, the J end by 2 bases, with 8 bases between. CDR3 sequence reads: CASSVQGNTEAFF. CDR3 coding DNA: TGTGCCAGCAGTGTTCAGGGAAACACTGAAGCTTTCTTT. Combining the CDR3 with reference TRBV2 and TRBJ1-1 gives the whole variable domain EPEVTQTPSHQVTQMGQEVILRCVPISNHLYFYWYRQILGQKVEFLVSFYNNEISEKSEIFDDQFSVERPDGSNFTLKIRSTKLEDSAMYFCASSVQGNTEAFFGQGTRLTVV.

The chain links TRBV18 to TRBJ2-6, with D unresolved. The CDR3 runs 15 residues. Germline values: CDR1 KGHSH, CDR2 LQKENI. The V end was cut by 2 bases, the J end by 0 bases, with 5 bases between. CDR3 protein: CASSPGLSGANVLTF. The CDR3 nucleotides read TGTGCCAGCTCACCAGGGCTCTCTGGGGCCAACGTCCTGACTTTC.